These 30 T cell receptor beta chains were all obtained from the same sample, sequenced in a study of shared clonotypes between healthy human individuals. The assay was immunoSEQ multiplex PCR, and TCRdb's table has in-frame clones only and misses some. The repertoire holds just over 2,000,000 clones, with 90% to 95% as singletons. The specimen was naive CD4+ T cells sorted from blood. Indicated subset: CD45RA+ positively selected. Receptors were obtained from a man aged 18 to 30 in good health.

CDR3 sequence: CAISPGQGYYEQYF. CDR3 sequence (DNA): TGTGCCATCAGCCCCGGACAGGGGTACTACGAGCAGTACTTC. The V and J genes are TRBV10-3 and TRBJ2-7; 9 nucleotides agree with TRBD1. J gave up 3 bases and V 6 bases, and 6 bases lay outside the gene matches. Germline CDR1 ENHRY, CDR2 SYGVKD. The CDR3 is 14 amino acids.

The V gene is TRBV10-2, the J gene TRBJ2-3; 9 positions agree with TRBD2. From germline, CDR1 is WSHSY and CDR2 SAAADI. This CDR3 contains 16 residues. The V and J ends lost 6 bases and 1 base, in that order; junction bases with no gene match: 8. The CDR3: CASSPPERGGTDTQYF. DNA of the CDR3: TGCGCCAGCAGCCCCCCCGAGCGGGGGGGCACAGATACGCAGTATTTT.

The V and J genes are TRBV30 and TRBJ2-3, with D possibly TRBD2 on 7 matching bases. CDR3 length equals 13 residues. V was trimmed by 2 bases and J by 9 bases, leaving 15 bases between them. CDR1 GTSNPN and CDR2 SVGIG come from the germline V gene (reference sequence). CDR3 sequence (DNA): TGTGCCTGGAGTCACTCCGAGGGGGGGACGCAGTATTTT. Protein: CAWSHSEGGTQYF.

The chain links TRBV10-3 to TRBJ2-3; perhaps TRBD1 as D (5 bases). The V end lost 7 bases, the J end lost 4 bases, and 18 bases lay between the germline ends. Germline V gene sequence: CDR1 ENHRY, CDR2 SYGVKD. The CDR3 spans 15 residues. The CDR3 nucleotides are TGTGCCATCACCGCAGGGAATACTGGTGCAGATACGCAGTATTTT. Translated, it gives CAITAGNTGADTQYF.

The chain has TRBV10-3 and TRBJ1-1; 7 nucleotides align to TRBD1. The junction had 5 bases not matched to a gene; V was cut back by 4 bases and J by 0 bases. CDR3 length equals 15 residues. Germline lookup yields CDR1 ENHRY and CDR2 SYGVKD. DNA of the CDR3: TGTGCCATCAGTGCCCGGGACAGACTGAACACTGAAGCTTTCTTT. Its translation is CAISARDRLNTEAFF.

This clone was found once. The rearrangement joins TRBV10-1 to TRBJ2-7, with D possibly being TRBD1 (5 bases). With 4 bases removed from V and 6 bases from J, the gap between germline ends came to 13 bases. CDR3 length equals 13 residues. The germline CDR1 and CDR2 sequences are WNHNN and SYGVQD (reference sequence). CDR3 in DNA: TGCGCCAGCAGTGTAGGCAGGGCCACCGAGCAGTACTTC. Its translation is CASSVGRATEQYF.

The V call is TRBV6-1, the J call TRBJ1-1; 12 nucleotides agree with TRBD1. This CDR3 is built from 15 residues. Per the germline V gene, CDR1 is MNHNS and CDR2 is SASEGT. J gave up 4 bases and V 2 bases, and 2 bases lay outside the gene matches. The CDR3 loop reads CASSEMGQGATEAFF. Here the CDR3 DNA reads TGTGCCAGCAGTGAAATGGGACAGGGGGCCACTGAAGCTTTCTTT.

V and J are TRBV5-6 and TRBJ2-7; TRBD1 matches at 8 bases. The CDR3 covers 14 residues. V lost 2 bases, J lost 5 bases, and 6 bases stayed unmatched. Germline V gene lookup returns CDR1 SGHDT and CDR2 YYEEEE. The CDR3 loop reads CASSFGVRGHEQYF. The CDR3 DNA reads TGTGCCAGCAGCTTCGGGGTCAGGGGGCACGAGCAGTACTTC.

V is TRBV10-1 and J is TRBJ2-3; D is possibly TRBD1 or TRBD2 (5 bases each). The germline CDR1 and CDR2 sequences are WNHNN and SYGVQD (reference sequence). The CDR3 is 14 residues long. The V end lost 3 bases, the J end lost 0 bases, and 7 bases lay between the germline ends. The CDR3 protein is CASSDGTSTDTQYF. In DNA form, the CDR3 reads TGCGCCAGCAGTGACGGGACGAGCACAGATACGCAGTATTTT.

Points on this clone: Distinct nucleotide sequences in the sample also encode this CDR3. The chain couples TRBV9 to TRBJ2-2, with 12 bases lining up with TRBD2. Trimming cost V 2 bases and J 1 base; bases outside gene matches: 0. CDR1 is SGDLS and CDR2 is YYNGEE in the germline V gene. This CDR3 contains 16 residues. This CDR3 reads CASSVGLAGNTGELFF. CDR3 nucleotides: TGTGCCAGCAGCGTGGGACTAGCGGGGAACACCGGGGAGCTGTTTTTT.

The chain has TRBV18 and TRBJ2-7; D not certain. The V gene's germline CDR1 is KGHSH and CDR2 LQKENI. The CDR3 spans 14 residues. The V end lost 2 bases, the J end lost 0 bases, and 8 bases lay between the germline ends. DNA for the CDR3: TGTGCCAGCTCACCAGTAACGGCCTCCTACGAGCAGTACTTC. This gives the protein CASSPVTASYEQYF.

This rearrangement joins TRBV7-8 to TRBJ1-1; D is unresolved. V was shortened by 5 bases and J by 5 bases, with 6 bases between the two germline ends. The CDR3 is 11 residues long. The germline V gene encodes CDR1 SGHVS and CDR2 FQNEAQ. CDR3 DNA sequence: TGTGCCAGCAGCCGGGCTACTGAAGCTTTCTTT. It specifies CASSRATEAFF.

This rearrangement joins TRBV28 to TRBJ2-1; D unresolved. Trimming removed 7 bases at V and 6 bases at J, with 13 bases between. Germline V gene data show CDR1 as MDHEN and CDR2 as SYDVKM. The CDR3 loop spans 13 amino acids. The CDR3 is CASTLLTLNEQFF. In DNA, the CDR3 is TGTGCCAGCACTCTTCTCACACTCAATGAGCAGTTCTTC.

In DNA, the CDR3 is TGTGCCAGCAGCCCACCCGGGTTATGGTTGAACACTGAAGCTTTCTTT. It translates to CASSPPGLWLNTEAFF. This chain links TRBV2 with TRBJ1-1; D uncertain. The CDR3 spans 16 residues. The germline V gene encodes CDR1 SNHLY and CDR2 FYNNEI. Trimming removed 6 bases at V and 0 bases at J, with 17 bases between.

The chain recombines TRBV10-3 with TRBJ2-7; tentatively, D is TRBD2 (6 bases). CDR1 and CDR2 (germline): ENHRY, SYGVKD. The CDR3 is 12 amino acids. V was trimmed by 11 bases and J by 5 bases, leaving 16 bases between them. The CDR3 sequence is CARWGDSHEQYF. In nucleotides, the CDR3 is TGTGCCCGCTGGGGGGATTCCCACGAGCAGTACTTC.

The chain uses TRBV4-1 and TRBJ2-7; perhaps TRBD1 as D (6 bases). The germline gives CDR1 MGHRA, CDR2 YSYEKL. CDR3 length equals 13 residues. Trimming shortened V by 2 bases and J by 4 bases, and 9 bases separated the two germline ends. CDR3 sequence: CASSQPQGYEQYF. For the CDR3, the DNA is TGCGCCAGCAGCCAACCACAGGGATACGAGCAGTACTTC.

Worth noting for this clone: In the same sample, other DNA sequences code for this CDR3. V gene TRBV7-2 combines with J gene TRBJ2-7; D unresolved. CDR1 SGHTA and CDR2 FQGNSA come from the germline V gene. Between the trimmed V and J ends, which lost 0 bases and 0 bases, there was a span of 6 bases. This CDR3 is built from 14 residues. The CDR3 spells CASSLAPGSYEQYF. The CDR3 DNA reads as TGTGCCAGCAGCTTAGCACCAGGCTCCTACGAGCAGTACTTC.

The CDR3 region has the DNA TGTGCCATCAGCTGGGGCAGCCAAAACATTCAGTACTTC. It is translated as CAISWGSQNIQYF. This chain connects TRBV10-3 to TRBJ2-4; D possibly corresponds to TRBD1 (5 bases). The CDR3 sequence is 13 residues long. Germline V gene data show CDR1 as ENHRY and CDR2 as SYGVKD. Trimming shortened V by 6 bases and J by 5 bases, and 11 bases separated the two germline ends.

The chain combines TRBV5-1 with TRBJ2-3; D may be TRBD2 (6 bases). CDR1 and CDR2 (germline): SGHRS, YFSETQ. CDR3 length: 17 residues. V was cut by 0 bases and J by 5 bases, with 19 bases left in between. DNA of the CDR3: TGCGCCAGCAGCTTGGCAGGGACTCCCCAAGTCCGAGATACGCAGTATTTT. It encodes CASSLAGTPQVRDTQYF.

The chain couples TRBV19 to TRBJ2-5, with unresolved D. The germline CDR1 and CDR2 sequences are LNHDA and SQIVND (reference sequence). V lost 6 bases, J lost 4 bases, and 15 bases lay in between. The CDR3 covers 14 residues. The CDR3 here is CASSAIMPTETQYF. DNA of the CDR3: TGTGCCAGTAGCGCCATTATGCCCACAGAGACCCAGTACTTC.

J is TRBJ2-1 and V is TRBV4-3; D unclear. This CDR3 has 14 residues. Germline lookup yields CDR1 LGHNA and CDR2 YSLEER. Trimming left V 1 base short and J 4 bases short, with 8 bases between. CDR3: CASSQVNSYNEQFF. CDR3 bases: TGCGCCAGCAGCCAAGTGAACTCGTACAATGAGCAGTTCTTC.

The chain recombines TRBV13 with TRBJ1-2; 8 nucleotides match TRBD1. The germline gives CDR1 PRHDT, CDR2 FYEKMQ (reference sequence). V lost 5 bases, J lost 6 bases, and 11 bases stayed unmatched. This CDR3 region has 15 residues. CDR3 coding DNA: TGTGCCAGCAGCACCCGGACAGGGATGAAGGATGGCTACACCTTC. It encodes CASSTRTGMKDGYTF.

The chain has TRBV5-1 and TRBJ2-5; 8 nucleotides align to TRBD2. The CDR3 consists of 14 residues. V was pared by 6 bases and J by 4 bases, with 8 bases of the junction left unmatched. CDR1 and CDR2 from the germline V gene are SGHRS and YFSETQ. CDR3 sequence (DNA): TGCGCCAGCAATGACGGGGGGGCCCGAGAGACCCAGTACTTC. Encoded protein: CASNDGGARETQYF.

The chain's CDR3 is CASSSGISDTQYF. The CDR3 DNA is TGTGCCAGCAGCAGCGGGATCTCAGATACGCAGTATTTT. The gene calls are TRBV28 and TRBJ2-3; 7 nucleotides align to TRBD2. In germline, CDR1 is MDHEN, CDR2 SYDVKM. The CDR3 is made up of 13 amino acids. J gave up 4 bases and V 6 bases, and 4 bases lay outside the gene matches.

The chain has TRBV27 and TRBJ1-6; possibly TRBD1 for D (5 bases). The CDR3 is 15 amino acids. The germline V and J ends were trimmed by 2 bases and 7 bases, with 12 bases remaining between them. The germline gives CDR1 MNHEY, CDR2 SMNVEV (reference sequence). CDR3 residues: CASSLVGAPNSPLHF. The CDR3 region has the DNA TGTGCCAGCAGTTTAGTAGGGGCACCCAATTCACCCCTCCACTTT.

Notes on this clone: The same CDR3 arises from other DNA sequences in this sample as well. This rearrangement joins TRBV11-3 to TRBJ2-3, with D perhaps matching TRBD2 (5 bases). This CDR3 is 15 amino acids long. Per the germline V gene, CDR1 is SGHNT and CDR2 is YENEEA. V lost 0 bases and J lost 3, with 10 bases in between. The CDR3 spells CASSLEGRGTDTQYF. Written as DNA, the CDR3 is TGTGCCAGCAGCTTAGAGGGAAGAGGGACAGATACGCAGTATTTT.

The CDR3 region has the DNA TGTGCCAGCAGTATAGGACTAGCGGGAAGGGACGAGCAGTACTTC. Protein sequence: CASSIGLAGRDEQYF. This chain joins TRBV6-5 and TRBJ2-7; 12 bases are shared with TRBD2. The germline gives CDR1 MNHEY, CDR2 SVGAGI. After removal of 5 bases from V and 5 bases from J, the junction contained 7 bases not matched to a gene. The length of the CDR3 is 15 residues.

CDR3 residues: CASSVDGGTGGTYEQYF. CDR3 DNA: TGCGCCAGCAGCGTGGATGGAGGGACAGGGGGTACCTACGAGCAGTACTTC. The chain is built from TRBV5-1 and TRBJ2-7; 11 bases align to TRBD1. Germline loops: CDR1 SGHRS, CDR2 YFSETQ. The ends lost 4 bases at V and 2 bases at J; junction bases unmatched: 11. This CDR3 is built from 17 residues.

About this clone itself: The same CDR3 also results from other DNA sequences found in this sample. The chain uses TRBV28 and TRBJ1-4, with D uncertain. In germline, CDR1 is MDHEN, CDR2 SYDVKM. Between the trimmed V and J ends, which lost 9 bases and 8 bases, there was a span of 7 bases. This CDR3 has 10 residues. The CDR3 loop reads CASRGEKLFF. The CDR3, as DNA: TGTGCCAGTCGCGGCGAAAAACTGTTTTTT.

The rearrangement uses TRBV6-6 and TRBJ1-2; the D gene is possibly TRBD1 (5 bases). Germline V lookup: CDR1 MNHNY, CDR2 SVGAGI (reference sequence). V was cut by 1 base and J by 0 bases, with 9 bases left in between. The length of the CDR3 is 15 residues. The CDR3, as DNA: TGTGCCAGCAGTTACTTTGCAGGGACTAACTATGGCTACACCTTC. This sequence encodes CASSYFAGTNYGYTF.